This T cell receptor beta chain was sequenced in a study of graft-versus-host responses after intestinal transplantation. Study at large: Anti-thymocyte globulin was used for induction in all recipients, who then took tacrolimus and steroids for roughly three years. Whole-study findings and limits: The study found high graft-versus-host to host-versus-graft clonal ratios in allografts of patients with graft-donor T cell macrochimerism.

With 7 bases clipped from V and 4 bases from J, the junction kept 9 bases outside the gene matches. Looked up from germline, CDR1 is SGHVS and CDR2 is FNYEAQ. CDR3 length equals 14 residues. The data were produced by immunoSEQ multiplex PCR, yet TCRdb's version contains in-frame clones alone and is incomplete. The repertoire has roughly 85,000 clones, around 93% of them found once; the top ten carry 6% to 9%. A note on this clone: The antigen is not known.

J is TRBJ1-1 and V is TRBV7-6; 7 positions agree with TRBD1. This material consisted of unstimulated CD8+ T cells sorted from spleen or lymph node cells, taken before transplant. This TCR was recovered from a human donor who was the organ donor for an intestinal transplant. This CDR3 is CASTATGTGTEAFF. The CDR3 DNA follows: TGTGCCAGCACCGCGACAGGGACGGGCACTGAAGCTTTCTTT.